A single sample gave rise to the 7 T cell receptor beta chains below, sequenced in a study of blood T cell repertoires in COVID-19. Measured with immunoSEQ multiplex PCR; TCRdb has only the in-frame clones, and not every one. Among about 300,000 clones listed, 70% to 90% were seen once. The sequenced sample was peripheral blood. These receptors were taken from a woman between 45 and 65 years old with COVID-19, enrolled during active disease.

This chain joins TRBV9 and TRBJ2-3; the match to TRBD1 covers 7 bases. The CDR3 covers 14 residues. Per germline, CDR1 SGDLS and CDR2 YYNGEE. V gave up 0 bases and J gave up 5 bases; unmatched junction bases: 3. CDR3 sequence reads: CASSVGGQRDTQYF. DNA of the CDR3: TGTGCCAGCAGCGTAGGGGGACAGAGAGATACGCAGTATTTT.

The DNA of the CDR3 is TGTGCCAGTAGGAAACAGGGGGCATCGGGCAATGAGCAGTTCTTC. It is translated as CASRKQGASGNEQFF. The chain links TRBV19 to TRBJ2-1; TRBD1 aligns across 9 bases. Trimming at V came to 6 bases and at J to 6 bases, leaving 9 bases not matched to a gene. From germline, CDR1 is LNHDA and CDR2 SQIVND (reference sequence). The CDR3 contains 15 residues.

The chain links TRBV15 to TRBJ1-1, with D possibly matching TRBD1 (6 bases). V was trimmed by 4 bases and J by 4 bases, leaving 16 bases between them. The CDR3 has 15 residues. The germline V gene has CDR1 LNHNV and CDR2 YYDKDF (reference sequence). This chain's CDR3 is CATSIRQGKGTEAFF. CDR3 DNA: TGTGCCACCAGCATTAGGCAGGGGAAGGGCACTGAAGCTTTCTTT.

The chain links TRBV27 to TRBJ2-1, with 13 nucleotides matching TRBD2. The trim removed 5 bases at V and 7 bases at J, leaving 14 bases unmatched. The CDR3 length is 18 residues. Germline V CDR1 and CDR2: MNHEY, SMNVEV (reference sequence). The CDR3 loop reads CASSTTSGRAPAINEQFF. CDR3 sequence (DNA): TGTGCCAGCAGTACAACTAGCGGGAGGGCCCCTGCAATTAATGAGCAGTTCTTC.

This chain connects TRBV5-6 to TRBJ1-5; 7 bases fit TRBD1. V was clipped by 3 bases and J by 3 bases; unmatched bases: 3. The CDR3 is made up of 14 amino acids. CDR1 is SGHDT, CDR2 YYEEEE, per germline. The DNA of the CDR3 is TGTGCCAGCAGCTCACAGGGGAACAATCAGCCCCAGCATTTT. Protein: CASSSQGNNQPQHF. Full variable domain (remainder filled in from reference TRBV5-6 and TRBJ1-5): DAGVTQSPTHLIKTRGQQVTLRCSPKSGHDTVSWYQQALGQGPQFIFQYYEEEERQRGNFPDRFSGHQFPNYSSELNVNALLLGDSALYLCASSSQGNNQPQHFGDGTRLSIL.

As for this clone: The same CDR3 can be traced to other DNA sequences in this sample. This chain links TRBV5-1 with TRBJ2-5; D perhaps matches TRBD2 (7 bases). Trimming stripped 2 bases from V and 4 bases from J, with 12 bases between. The CDR3 spans 14 residues. Germline values: CDR1 SGHRS, CDR2 YFSETQ. CDR3 bases: TGCGCCAGCAGCTTCGGGGGGCGCGGAGAGACCCAGTACTTC. Translation gives CASSFGGRGETQYF.

The chain combines TRBV11-3 with TRBJ1-2; 7 nucleotides line up with TRBD1. V was pared by 0 bases and J by 4 bases, with 17 bases of the junction left unmatched. The CDR3 is 19 residues long. Germline lookup yields CDR1 SGHNT and CDR2 YENEEA. The CDR3 nucleotides read TGTGCCAGCAGCTTAGATACTCCCTTTGACAGGGATGATGGCTATGGCTACACCTTC. It translates to CASSLDTPFDRDDGYGYTF.